One and the same sample provided the 22 T cell receptor beta chains below, sequenced in a study of Ad26.COV2.S vaccination and SARS-CoV-2 variants. The method was immunoSEQ multiplex PCR; TCRdb's version includes in-frame clones alone and lacks a portion of them. The sample carries around 400,000 clones, roughly 90% recorded once. Treatment in this sample: around 19 received Ad26.COV2.S at low or high dose, single or two shots; several received placebo; per-sample allocation not given. Day 63 after the first vaccine or placebo injection was the time point for sampling. The sequencing used peripheral blood, collected in a trial of Ad26.COV2.S vaccine versus placebo. Receptor source: a person between 18 and 65 years old who received the Ad26.COV2.S COVID-19 vaccine or a placebo.

The chain recombines TRBV9 with TRBJ2-1, with a weak D call TRBD2 (6 bases). Germline CDR1 is SGDLS and CDR2 is YYNGEE. The CDR3 is 15 amino acids. V shed 0 bases and J shed 2 bases, with 9 bases lying between them. This CDR3 is CASSVAGRTYNEQFF. The CDR3 region has the DNA TGTGCCAGCAGCGTAGCGGGGAGGACCTACAATGAGCAGTTCTTC.

V gene TRBV5-1 combines with J gene TRBJ2-4; 8 positions agree with TRBD1. The germline gives CDR1 SGHRS, CDR2 YFSETQ. J gave up 0 bases and V 0 bases, and 2 bases lay outside the gene matches. This CDR3 is built from 16 residues. CDR3 protein: CASSLDRGIAKNIQYF. The CDR3 DNA sequence: TGCGCCAGCAGCTTGGACAGGGGGATAGCCAAAAACATTCAGTACTTC.

The chain is built from TRBV30 and TRBJ2-7, with 10 bases fitting TRBD2. Germline assignment: CDR1 GTSNPN and CDR2 SVGIG (reference sequence). The V segment lost 3 bases and the J segment 4 bases; nucleotides outside the gene matches: 9. The CDR3 sequence is 15 residues long. CDR3: CAWSGTGTSAYEQYF. For the CDR3, the DNA is TGTGCCTGGAGCGGTACCGGGACTAGCGCTTACGAGCAGTACTTC. The complete variable domain, with remaining parts taken from reference TRBV30 and TRBJ2-7, reads SQTIHQWPATLVQPVGSPLSLECTVEGTSNPNLYWYRQAAGRGLQLLFYSVGIGQISSEVPQNLSASRPQDRQFILSSKKLLLSDSGFYLCAWSGTGTSAYEQYFGPGTRLTVT.

The chain has TRBV11-2 and TRBJ2-7; 8 bases map to TRBD2. The CDR3 has 14 amino acids. V shed 5 bases, J shed 3 bases, and the junction held 6 bases outside the gene matches. Germline values: CDR1 SGHAT, CDR2 FQNNGV. The CDR3 is CASSVGLGGYEQYF. In nucleotides, the CDR3 is TGTGCCAGCAGCGTGGGACTAGGGGGCTACGAGCAGTACTTC. Based on the CDR3 plus reference TRBV11-2 and TRBJ2-7, the full variable domain is EAGVAQSPRYKIIEKRQSVAFWCNPISGHATLYWYQQILGQGPKLLIQFQNNGVVDDSQLPKDRFSAERLKGVDSTLKIQPAKLEDSAVYLCASSVGLGGYEQYFGPGTRLTVT.

The chain joins TRBV5-1 to TRBJ2-1; the D gene is possibly TRBD2 (6 bases). Germline assignment: CDR1 SGHRS and CDR2 YFSETQ. The CDR3 sequence is 15 residues long. V was cut by 7 bases and J by 6 bases, with 20 bases left in between. For the CDR3, the DNA is TGCGCCAGCTCCGGGACTGAGAACCTTTTCAATGAGCAGTTCTTC. Translation: CASSGTENLFNEQFF.

J is TRBJ2-2 and V is TRBV7-3; D unresolved. The germline gives CDR1 SGHTA, CDR2 FQGTGA. This CDR3 is built from 15 residues. V was pared by 2 bases and J by 5 bases, with 12 bases between. CDR3 bases: TGTGCCAGCAGCTTAGTGTCCTCCAGGACCGGGGAGCTGTTTTTT. Translated: CASSLVSSRTGELFF.

Worth noting for this clone: The same CDR3 is also encoded by other DNA sequences in this sample. This chain uses TRBV7-9 with TRBJ2-7; D is ambiguous. V lost 3 bases, J lost 3 bases, and 3 bases lay in between. The CDR3 length is 11 residues. Germline lookup yields CDR1 SEHNR and CDR2 FQNEAQ (reference sequence). CDR3 sequence reads: CASSLSYEQYF. The CDR3 region has the DNA TGTGCCAGCAGCTTGAGCTACGAGCAGTACTTC.

The chain carries TRBV2 and TRBJ1-2; 11 positions agree with TRBD1. This CDR3 is 14 amino acids long. Per the germline V gene, CDR1 is SNHLY and CDR2 is FYNNEI. V lost 8 bases to trimming and J lost 4 bases; unmatched junction nucleotides: 6. CDR3 nucleotide sequence: TGTGCCAGCGGACAGGGGGCGCAGGGCTATGGCTACACCTTC. As protein: CASGQGAQGYGYTF.

The chain carries TRBV21-1 and TRBJ2-7; whether TRBD1, the table's D call, matches the DNA was not checked. TRBV21-1 is listed as a pseudogene. The CDR3 is made up of 14 amino acids. The CDR3 region is CASSKNRVSYEQYF. Here the CDR3 DNA reads TGTGCCAGCAGCAAGAACAGAGTTTCCTACGAGCAGTACTTC.

The genes are TRBV18 and TRBJ1-4; 7 bases fit TRBD1. Germline CDR1 reads KGHSH; CDR2 reads LQKENI. There are 16 residues in the CDR3. Unmatched junction bases numbered 11, after V lost 4 bases and J lost 6 bases. In DNA form, the CDR3 reads TGTGCCAGCTCACTACACAGGGGCCGCGCGGATGAAAAACTGTTTTTT. This sequence encodes CASSLHRGRADEKLFF.

The rearrangement uses TRBV7-8 and TRBJ2-1, with 15 bases that match TRBD2. Germline V gene lookup returns CDR1 SGHVS and CDR2 FQNEAQ. CDR3 size: 14 residues. Trimming at V came to 4 bases and at J to 10 bases, leaving 2 bases not matched to a gene. Here the CDR3 reads CASSYGLAGGEQFF. CDR3 coding DNA: TGTGCCAGCAGCTATGGACTAGCGGGAGGGGAGCAGTTCTTC.

This clone was counted a single time. The J gene is TRBJ1-1, the V gene TRBV7-3; D ambiguous. The CDR3 extends over 16 amino acids. V was trimmed by 5 bases and J by 1 base, leaving 17 bases between them. Germline CDR1 is SGHTA and CDR2 is FQGTGA. CDR3 amino acids: CASSPGRSGGNTEAFF. The CDR3 DNA follows: TGTGCCAGCAGCCCCGGCCGTAGCGGAGGGAACACTGAAGCTTTCTTT.

Comment on this clone: Different DNA sequences within this sample yield the same CDR3. V and J are TRBV30 and TRBJ2-2; D is ambiguous. The V gene lost 2 bases and the J gene lost 8 bases, with 6 bases spanning the gap. The length of the CDR3 is 11 residues. In germline, CDR1 is GTSNPN, CDR2 SVGIG (reference sequence). The CDR3 bases are TGTGCCTGGAGTTCGGGTGGGGAGCTGTTTTTT. Protein sequence: CAWSSGGELFF.

The rearrangement joins TRBV10-3 to TRBJ2-1, with TRBD2 matching over 7 bases. V shed 6 bases, J shed 7 bases, and the junction held 6 bases outside the gene matches. The CDR3 sequence is 13 residues long. Germline CDR1 reads ENHRY; CDR2 reads SYGVKD. The CDR3 DNA is TGTGCCATCAGCCAGGCGGGAGTAAATGAGCAGTTCTTC. It yields the protein CAISQAGVNEQFF.

This clone has only one observation. The rearrangement uses TRBV14 and TRBJ2-1, with D perhaps matching TRBD2 (6 bases). V was clipped by 6 bases and J by 4 bases, with 16 bases between them. The CDR3 is made up of 15 amino acids. The germline CDR1 and CDR2 sequences are SGHDN and FVKESK. CDR3 coding DNA: TGTGCCAGCAGGCCCTTCGCGGGGTCATACAATGAGCAGTTCTTC. Amino acid sequence: CASRPFAGSYNEQFF.

This chain connects TRBV27 to TRBJ2-2; D possibly uses TRBD1 or TRBD2 (5 bases each). This CDR3 has 16 amino acids. The germline V gene has CDR1 MNHEY and CDR2 SMNVEV (reference sequence). Trimming left V 2 bases short and J 1 base short, with 11 bases between. Here the CDR3 reads CASSLRGVMNTGELFF. The CDR3 DNA reads as TGTGCCAGCAGTTTAAGGGGAGTCATGAACACCGGGGAGCTGTTTTTT.

The chain uses TRBV3-1 (or the pseudogene TRBV3-2) and TRBJ1-6, with D possibly matching TRBD1 (5 bases). V was clipped by 3 bases and J by 9 bases, with 15 bases between them. CDR3 length: 15 amino acids. Germline V gene lookup returns CDR1 LGHDT and CDR2 YNNKEL (reference sequence). The CDR3 DNA sequence: TGTGCCAGCAGCCAGACGGAGGGGTTTAGTTCACCCCTCCACTTT. Translating gives CASSQTEGFSSPLHF.

The chain joins TRBV3-1 (or the pseudogene TRBV3-2) to TRBJ1-1; D gene uncertain. Germline values: CDR1 LGHDT, CDR2 YNNKEL (reference sequence). The CDR3 consists of 15 residues. Between the trimmed V and J ends, which lost 4 bases and 0 bases, there was a span of 12 bases. The CDR3 region is CASSPHNQVNTEAFF. The DNA for the CDR3 is TGTGCCAGCAGCCCACATAATCAAGTGAACACTGAAGCTTTCTTT.

The V and J genes are TRBV3-1 (or the pseudogene TRBV3-2) and TRBJ1-2, with TRBD1 matching over 8 bases. CDR3 length: 17 residues. CDR1 and CDR2 from the germline V gene are LGHDT and YNNKEL (reference sequence). J gave up 6 bases and V 2 bases, and 14 bases lay outside the gene matches. The CDR3 here is CASSQIAGGASSHGYTF. The CDR3 DNA follows: TGTGCCAGCAGCCAAATTGCAGGGGGCGCTTCTTCCCATGGCTACACCTTC.

The gene calls are TRBV5-4 and TRBJ1-6; D is unresolved. The CDR3 totals 13 residues. V was trimmed by 1 base and J by 14 bases, leaving 13 bases between them. CDR1 and CDR2 from the germline V gene are SGHNT and YYREEE (reference sequence). The DNA for the CDR3 is TGTGCCAGCAGCTTGTTTGGAGGAACGACCCTCCACTTT. It yields the protein CASSLFGGTTLHF.

This rearrangement joins TRBV11-1 to TRBJ1-1; 7 nucleotides align to TRBD1. The CDR3 consists of 15 residues. Germline CDR1 is SGHAT and CDR2 is FQDESV (reference sequence). V dropped 3 bases and J dropped 0; count of bases not matched to a gene: 4. The CDR3 protein is CASSFRQGMNTEAFF. CDR3 nucleotide sequence: TGTGCCAGCAGCTTTCGACAGGGTATGAACACTGAAGCTTTCTTT. The whole variable domain, remainder taken from reference TRBV11-1 and TRBJ1-1, is EAEVAQSPRYKITEKSQAVAFWCDPISGHATLYWYRQILGQGPELLVQFQDESVVDDSQLPKDRFSAERLKGVDSTLKIQPAELGDSAMYLCASSFRQGMNTEAFFGQGTRLTVV.

This clone appeared a single time. The chain carries TRBV6-2 or TRBV6-3 and TRBJ2-1; no definite D call. Trimming removed 0 bases from V and 0 bases from J, with 12 bases in between. The CDR3 sequence is 17 residues long. Germline V gene sequence: CDR1 MNHEY, CDR2 SVGEGT. The CDR3 DNA is TGTGCCAGCAGTTACTCGTCCGCCCATAGCTCCTACAATGAGCAGTTCTTC. The encoded protein is CASSYSSAHSSYNEQFF.